Sequencing of this TCR beta chain was carried out in a study of early T cells in non-severe SARS-CoV-2 infection. Study background: Investigators sequenced bulk RNA drawn from unsorted whole blood, and chains remained unpaired.

TCRdb recomputed calls from the 5' RACE reads with MiXCR, one row per CDR3 protein. The sample includes about 71,000 distinct CDR3 sequences, 14% of them seen just once. This clonotype was seen at least ten times. The material was whole blood, obtained at baseline. This TCR was sampled from an adult who was a healthcare worker with PCR-confirmed SARS-CoV-2 infection or an uninfected control (not recorded which).

CDR3 nucleotides: TGCAGTGCTAGCCTGAGCTTAGCTAGCGGATACAATGAGCAGTTCTTC. It is translated as CSASLSLASGYNEQFF. The V gene is TRBV20-1, the J gene TRBJ2-1, with 7 bases that match TRBD2. The ends lost 3 bases at V and 4 bases at J; junction bases unmatched: 12. The germline V gene encodes CDR1 DFQATT and CDR2 SNEGSKA (reference sequence). The CDR3 runs to 16 residues.